A selection of T cell receptor beta chains follows, all from one sample in a study of breast tumors, draining lymph nodes, adjacent tissues. Each CDR3 protein is one row after TCRdb ran MiXCR on the multiplex PCR reads. The profile covers 20,000 to 25,000 distinct CDR3 sequences, with about 38% appearing a single time and around 22% taken by the ten largest. The sequencing sample was made of breast tumor tissue. These receptors all stem from a female donor with breast cancer. Some clones in this sample may be carry-over from other donors' samples. Both conserved end residues are part of each CDR3. D genes are given only for firm matches. Not all rows give a size; the values are once, few, many and, for expanded clones, a class.

cdr3_aa cdr3_nt clone_size v_call d_call j_call
CASRDREDSPLHF TGTGCCAGCAGAGACAGGGAGGATTCACCCCTCCACTTT few TRBV6-5 TRBD1 TRBJ1-6
CASSPPRPGSNQPQHF TGTGCCAGCAGCCCCCCCCGGCCGGGATCCAATCAGCCCCAGCATTTT few TRBV7-3 NA TRBJ1-5
CASSFQLTGLSTDTQYF TGCGCCAGCAGCTTTCAATTAACGGGGCTTAGCACAGATACGCAGTATTTT large TRBV5-1 NA TRBJ2-3
CAWSSAEDGANVLTF TGTGCCTGGAGTTCAGCGGAGGATGGGGCCAACGTCCTGACTTTC medium-sized TRBV30 NA TRBJ2-6
CASRVYNEQFF TGTGCCAGCAGGGTCTATAATGAGCAGTTCTTC NA TRBV6-5 NA TRBJ2-1
CASSLRGGLREQYF TGCGCCAGCAGCTTGCGGGGGGGCCTTCGGGAGCAGTACTTC medium-sized TRBV5-1 TRBD2 TRBJ2-7
CASSPSGTPADTQYF TGTGCCAGCAGCCCATCCGGGACCCCGGCAGATACGCAGTATTTT few TRBV6-2/TRBV6-3 NA TRBJ2-3
CASSLRSGGRNEQYF TGTGCCAGCAGCTTGAGGTCAGGGGGTAGGAACGAGCAGTACTTC medium-sized TRBV13 TRBD1 TRBJ2-7
CSAKGLLNEQFF TGCAGTGCTAAGGGACTTCTCAATGAGCAGTTCTTC NA TRBV20-1 NA TRBJ2-1
CASSESVLGNTIYF TGCGCCAGCAGTGAATCCGTTTTAGGAAACACCATATATTTT many TRBV10-2 NA TRBJ1-3
CASTQGGSFVGTGRFHEQYF TGTGCCAGCACCCAGGGGGGCTCGTTCGTGGGGACAGGGCGTTTCCACGAGCAGTACTTC NA TRBV11-2 TRBD1 TRBJ2-7
CASSYQTGNYEQYF TGTGCCAGCAGCTACCAGACAGGGAACTACGAGCAGTACTTC NA TRBV7-2 TRBD1 TRBJ2-7
CASSYPGARYEQYF TGTGCCAGCAGCTATCCGGGGGCGAGGTACGAGCAGTACTTC NA TRBV7-9 NA TRBJ2-7
CASSGRGRTFYGYTF TGTGCCAGCAGTGGAAGGGGCCGCACTTTCTATGGCTACACCTTC NA TRBV2 NA TRBJ1-2
CASSLTGRGASNYGYTF TGTGCCAGCAGCTTAACTGGACGAGGGGCCTCTAACTATGGCTACACCTTC medium-sized TRBV7-3 NA TRBJ1-2
CASSAGQGRGYGYTF TGTGCCAGCAGTGCCGGACAGGGGAGGGGCTATGGCTACACCTTC many TRBV2 TRBD1 TRBJ1-2
CASGMRDSDSPLHF TGTGCCAGCGGAATGCGGGATTCAGATTCACCCCTCCACTTT NA TRBV27 NA TRBJ1-6
CASSDAVDWSDTQYF TGTGCCAGCAGTGACGCCGTAGACTGGTCAGATACGCAGTATTTT many TRBV6-4 NA TRBJ2-3
CATSDRTGDGYTF TGTGCCACCAGTGATAGGACAGGGGATGGCTACACCTTC NA TRBV24-1 TRBD1 TRBJ1-2
CASSPRDVDSTDTQYF TGTGCCAGCTCACCACGGGACGTAGACTCGACAGATACGCAGTATTTT many TRBV18 NA TRBJ2-3
CASSVGRNYEQYF TGTGCCAGCAGCGTGGGACGAAACTACGAGCAGTACTTC NA TRBV12-3/TRBV12-4 NA TRBJ2-7
CATSRGEFNSPLHF TGTGCCACCAGCAGAGGGGAGTTCAATTCACCCCTCCACTTT many TRBV15 NA TRBJ1-6
CASSLAVGGRDGYTF TGCGCCAGCAGCTTGGCCGTCGGGGGCAGGGATGGCTACACCTTC NA TRBV5-1 NA TRBJ1-2
CASSLGRLAGGLAADTQYF TGTGCCAGCAGCTTAGGGCGACTAGCGGGAGGGTTAGCGGCAGATACGCAGTATTTT NA TRBV7-9 TRBD2 TRBJ2-3
CASSLNSGGGETQYF TGTGCCAGCAGCTTAAATAGCGGGGGTGGGGAGACCCAGTACTTC NA TRBV7-9 TRBD2 TRBJ2-5
CASSFGGLGGEQYF TGTGCCAGCAGCTTTGGGGGACTAGGGGGGGAGCAGTACTTC many TRBV7-9 TRBD2 TRBJ2-7
CASSLFGTTVGETQYF TGTGCCAGCAGCCTATTCGGGACTACCGTAGGGGAGACCCAGTACTTC many TRBV11-2 TRBD2 TRBJ2-5
CASSLRKIGGPPSTDTQYF TGTGCCAGCAGCTTAAGAAAGATCGGGGGACCCCCGTCCACAGATACGCAGTATTTT many TRBV7-9 NA TRBJ2-3
CASTNGGYLNEKLFF TGTGCCAGCACCAACGGGGGGTACCTTAATGAAAAACTGTTTTTT NA TRBV7-2 NA TRBJ1-4
CSAPRVGQGKTEAFF TGCAGTGCTCCCCGGGTTGGTCAGGGGAAGACTGAAGCTTTCTTT NA TRBV20-1 NA TRBJ1-1